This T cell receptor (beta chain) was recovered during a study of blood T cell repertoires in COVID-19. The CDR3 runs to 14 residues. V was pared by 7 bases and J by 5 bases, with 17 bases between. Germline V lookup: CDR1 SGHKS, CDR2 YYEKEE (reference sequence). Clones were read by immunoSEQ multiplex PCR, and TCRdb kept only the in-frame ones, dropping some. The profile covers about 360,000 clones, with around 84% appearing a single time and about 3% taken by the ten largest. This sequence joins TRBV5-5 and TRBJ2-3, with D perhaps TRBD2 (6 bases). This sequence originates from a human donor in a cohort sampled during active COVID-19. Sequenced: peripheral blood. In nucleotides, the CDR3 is TGTGCCAGCGGTTCCTACGGGAGCGGAGATACGCAGTATTTT. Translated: CASGSYGSGDTQYF.